The T cell receptor beta chain under discussion was sequenced for a study of T cell changes during pregnancy in multiple sclerosis (dated by TCRdb to between 2019 and 2020). About the full investigation: Changes in the T cell repertoire over the course of pregnancy were examined in this study in women with multiple sclerosis.

As concerns this clone: What this receptor recognizes is not known. Base qualities were left out, and no much larger clone turns up one base away.

The method was the immunoSEQ multiplex PCR assay. TCRdb obtained this table from immuneACCESS and retained in-frame rearrangements with V and J assigned. These tables miss some clones; where compared with another copy, unresolved V genes account for less than half of the shortfall, and the remainder is unexplained. The sample has about 49,000 clones on record, around 89% of them singletons. The top ten clonotypes cover under 6.5% of the sample. The clonotype originates from a female donor in good health, enrolled as a control in a pregnancy study. The starting material was peripheral blood, obtained after pregnancy.

In nucleotides, the sequence is TGTGCCAGCAGTTTAAGATCTGGCCCCTTTAGCAATCAGCCCCAGCATTTT. Protein translation: CASSLRSGPFSNQPQHF. This receptor chain uses TRBV28 and TRBJ1-5; the D gene is unclear. V lost 2 bases and J lost 0 bases; the stretch between them is 14 bases long. There are 17 amino acids in the CDR3, from cysteine to phenylalanine inclusive. Only CDR3 DNA remains: 51 bases, in frame from the first base. From the germline V gene, CDR1 is MDHEN and CDR2 is SYDVKM.